Below, one T cell receptor beta chain is given with its context. Its antigen remains unknown. The source of the sample is a study of shared clonotypes between healthy human individuals. V shed 2 bases, J shed 4 bases, and the junction held 16 bases outside the gene matches. The germline CDR1 and CDR2 sequences are PRHDT and FYEKMQ (reference sequence). This CDR3 comprises 18 residues. Authors' analysis steps: ImmunoSEQ gave junction-only sequences without quality scores, so filtering differed. Libraries were prepared by immunoSEQ multiplex PCR; TCRdb keeps only in-frame clonotypes and omits some of them. That table furnishes V, J and clone size, whereas the DNA furnished D and trimming. Altogether around 2.1 million clones are present, 85% to 95% being singletons, with the ten largest covering under 2%. The naive CD8 fraction comprised CD45RO-negative cells positively selected for CCR7 and excluded terminally differentiated effector memory CD45RA+ cells.

Study results and caveats: Non-shared clonotypes displayed generation probabilities falling below those of clonotypes present in all four donors. Rarefaction gave evidence that sorted-subset sequencing remained incomplete despite large depth.

This chain joins TRBV13 and TRBJ2-5, with 7 bases fitting TRBD2. Sequencing was performed on naive CD8+ T cells from PBMCs. The sequence derives from a man younger than 35 in good health. Some clones in this sample may be carry-over from other donors' samples. CDR3 in DNA: TGTGCCAGCAGCTTACCTCCTTCTTCCTCTAGCGGACGAGAGACCCAGTACTTC. Protein product: CASSLPPSSSSGRETQYF.